This T cell receptor (beta chain) appears in the sequencing data of a study of blood T cell repertoires in COVID-19 (dated by TCRdb to 2018 to 2020). Context from the whole study: Samples from collaborators originated in the United States, Italy and Spain and spanned both the acute and convalescent phases of COVID-19. Subjects who had been exposed to COVID-19, were actively infected with it, or had recovered from it provided the deeply sampled blood TCRbeta repertoires that made up the dataset. Sample metadata almost always included a de-identified subject ID, COVID-19 status, age in years and sex. HLA class I and class II types, where available, came from metadata supplied by the sample provider rather than from assay-based typing. The samples were drawn from the first 160 participants of the ongoing ImmuneRACE study and from 1,254 subjects provided by 6 global collaborators. The material from the prospective study consisted of cDNA or gDNA derived from T cells, B-cell-depleted T cells, or PBMCs. The repertoires were made available in a free public database intended to serve as a resource for research on the immune response to SARS-CoV-2.

In regard to this clone: Its recognized antigen is unknown. No much larger clone exists at a distance of one base, and base qualities are not known.

Results the study describes overall, beyond this receptor: The quantity of clinical and demographic metadata differed by source and by participant and was supplied without curation.

A second Seattle source provided samples from volunteer blood donors who had recovered from COVID-19. Collaborating institutions collected whole blood in K2EDTA tubes following their own protocols. For TCRbeta analysis, collaborators shipped samples in one of three forms: frozen whole blood, isolated PBMCs, or DNA extracted from either of those sample types. TCRbeta CDR3 regions were amplified from genomic DNA by means of the immunoSEQ Assay, a bias-controlled multiplex PCR. Processing in the source paper ran as follows. Within the assay, amplification of reference gene primers was used to estimate how many nucleated cells each sample contained. Sequence reads were collapsed and filtered to measure the absolute abundance of every unique TCRbeta CDR3 rearrangement. Productive Simpson clonality was computed per sample as the square root of Simpson's diversity index over productive rearrangements. TCRdb mirrors the immuneACCESS table, restricted to in-frame sequences. Some clones are absent from its copies; in checked studies, under half trace to an unresolved V gene, and the reason for the others is unknown. V, J and clone size are those of that table, while D and trimming were read from the DNA. This sample gives some 250,000 clones in total; approximately 86% of them show up just once. 3% to 3.5% of the sample belongs to the ten largest clones.

Sequences SGHAT (CDR1) and FQNNGV (CDR2) are obtained from the germline V gene. Including cysteine and phenylalanine, the CDR3 has 15 amino acids. The read is trimmed to its CDR3 DNA, 45 bases read in frame from base 1. Trimming leaves V shorter by 4 bases and J shorter by 7 bases, with the junction holding 9 bases beyond the gene matches. The chain is made from TRBV11-2 and TRBJ2-1, with TRBD2 identical over 8 junction bases. The sequence came from a woman aged 30 to 39 who had recovered from COVID-19. The sequencing sample was made of peripheral blood. The bases are TGTGCCAGCAGCTCCCATCCCGGGGGGGGGAATGAGCAGTTCTTC. It translates to CASSSHPGGGNEQFF.